Below are 16 T cell receptor beta chains sequenced from a single sample in a study of neurological immune-mediated disorders. TCRdb fed the 5' RACE reads into MiXCR, producing one record per CDR3 protein. The table lists tens of thousands of distinct CDR3 sequences, around 25% of them singletons, with about 32% in the top ten. The sample consisted of CD4+ T cells from blood. These receptors were obtained from a man aged 50 or older with HTLV-1-associated myelopathy (HAM/TSP).

This clonotype was counted ten times or more. The chain links TRBV18 to TRBJ1-1, with TRBD1 matching over 8 bases. The CDR3 contains 15 residues. V gave up 4 bases and J gave up 2 bases; unmatched junction bases: 6. Germline V gene data show CDR1 as KGHSH and CDR2 as LQKENI. CDR3 coding DNA: TGTGCCAGCTCACGCGGACAGGGCCGAAACACTGAAGCTTTCTTT. This sequence encodes CASSRGQGRNTEAFF.

This clonotype was found many times. The rearrangement links TRBV9 to TRBJ2-7; 14 nucleotides agree with TRBD2. The CDR3 extends over 15 amino acids. Germline loops: CDR1 SGDLS, CDR2 YYNGEE. V gave up 5 bases and J gave up 7 bases; unmatched junction bases: 8. The CDR3 protein is CASRAGLAGEGEQYF. In DNA, the CDR3 is TGTGCCAGCAGAGCGGGACTAGCGGGAGAGGGGGAGCAGTACTTC.

This clonotype was counted a single time. This sequence joins TRBV20-1 and TRBJ1-2; 7 bases align to TRBD1. CDR1 is DFQATT and CDR2 is SNEGSKA in the germline V gene (reference sequence). J was trimmed by 2 bases and V by 5 bases; bases with no gene match: 14. This CDR3 region has 16 residues. The CDR3 region is CSAPDPYRGANYGYTF. The DNA for the CDR3 is TGCAGTGCTCCCGACCCTTACAGGGGCGCCAACTATGGCTACACCTTC.

This clonotype has a count of ten or more. The chain has TRBV27 and TRBJ2-3; 8 positions agree with TRBD1. The CDR3 runs to 15 residues. V trimming: 4 bases; J trimming: 2 bases; junction bases outside the gene matches: 5. Germline V lookup: CDR1 MNHEY, CDR2 SMNVEV (reference sequence). CDR3 coding DNA: TGTGCCAGCAGTTCCGACAGGGGAATCACAGATACGCAGTATTTT. Its protein product is CASSSDRGITDTQYF.

This clonotype was recorded at least ten times. This chain joins TRBV28 and TRBJ1-5, with D hard to call. Trimming left V 1 base short and J 0 bases short, with 25 bases between. Germline CDR1 MDHEN, CDR2 SYDVKM. The CDR3 length is 21 residues. The CDR3 DNA follows: TGTGCCAGCAGTTTATCCCTATCTCACCCCCCCAAGATCGGTAGCAATCAGCCCCAGCATTTT. Encoded protein: CASSLSLSHPPKIGSNQPQHF.

This clonotype was detected many times. The V gene is TRBV6-5, the J gene TRBJ1-1; D gene unclear. CDR3 length equals 15 residues. Trimming pared 2 bases from V and 3 bases from J, leaving 13 bases between. Germline V gene data show CDR1 as MNHEY and CDR2 as SVGAGI. The chain's CDR3 is CASSYVAPGYTEAFF. CDR3 in DNA: TGTGCCAGCAGTTACGTGGCTCCGGGGTACACTGAAGCTTTCTTT.

This clonotype was picked up many times. The rearrangement uses TRBV5-1 and TRBJ1-1, with no clear D. Germline CDR1 SGHRS, CDR2 YFSETQ. The CDR3 has 13 residues. V lost 0 bases and J 2 bases, leaving 5 bases between the germline ends. The CDR3 coding sequence is TGCGCCAGCAGCTTGGATCCAAACACTGAAGCTTTCTTT. It codes for CASSLDPNTEAFF.

This clonotype was observed many times. The chain recombines TRBV29-1 with TRBJ1-6; 9 bases align to TRBD1. Germline V CDR1 and CDR2: SQVTM, ANQGSEA. CDR3 size: 14 residues. V lost 5 bases to trimming and J lost 7 bases; unmatched junction nucleotides: 6. CDR3 loop: CSVSGTGRNSPLHF. The CDR3 nucleotides are TGCAGCGTTAGTGGGACAGGGAGAAATTCACCCCTCCACTTT.

This clonotype was found a few times. V and J are TRBV7-8 and TRBJ1-5; D remains ambiguous. V dropped 1 base and J dropped 0 bases, with 7 bases sitting between them. Looked up from germline, CDR1 is SGHVS and CDR2 is FQNEAQ. This CDR3 region has 15 residues. Written as DNA, the CDR3 is TGTGCCAGCAGCTTAGAAAAGAGTAGCAATCAGCCCCAGCATTTT. Translation: CASSLEKSSNQPQHF.

This clonotype was counted at least ten times. V usage is TRBV20-1 and J usage is TRBJ2-7; D not resolved. V was clipped by 1 base and J by 3 bases, with 10 bases between them. The germline gives CDR1 DFQATT, CDR2 SNEGSKA (reference sequence). The CDR3 totals 13 residues. CDR3 nucleotides: TGCAGTGCTAGAGTGGTAGCCCACTACGAGCAGTACTTC. It is translated as CSARVVAHYEQYF.

In this sample, this clonotype turned up many times. The chain is built from TRBV6-5 and TRBJ1-1; weak D call: TRBD1 (6 bases). From germline, CDR1 is MNHEY and CDR2 SVGAGI. CDR3 length: 13 amino acids. V lost 6 bases and J lost 8, with 16 bases in between. CDR3 amino acids: CASSQDRRREAFF. The DNA for the CDR3 is TGTGCCAGCAGCCAAGACAGGCGACGAGAAGCTTTCTTT.

In this sample, this clonotype turned up many times. V and J are TRBV7-6 and TRBJ1-1, with TRBD1 matching 8 bases. Germline values: CDR1 SGHVS, CDR2 FNYEAQ. This CDR3 is built from 13 residues. Unmatched junction bases numbered 7, after V lost 6 bases and J lost 7 bases. Written as DNA, the CDR3 is TGTGCCAGCAGTCTAGGACAGGGCCTTGAAGCTTTCTTT. This sequence encodes CASSLGQGLEAFF.

The rearrangement joins TRBV4-1 to TRBJ1-1; perhaps TRBD1 as D (6 bases). This CDR3 spans 14 amino acids. Germline lookup yields CDR1 MGHRA and CDR2 YSYEKL. The V and J ends lost 5 bases and 0 bases respectively, with 10 bases between them. CDR3 in amino acids: CASSKQGVNTEAFF. CDR3 sequence (DNA): TGCGCCAGCAGCAAACAGGGAGTGAACACTGAAGCTTTCTTT.

This clonotype appeared many times. The gene calls are TRBV20-1 and TRBJ2-3; D not certain. This CDR3 spans 13 amino acids. Germline values: CDR1 DFQATT, CDR2 SNEGSKA (reference sequence). The V gene lost 3 bases and the J gene lost 1 base, with 8 bases spanning the gap. The CDR3 DNA sequence: TGCAGTGCTAGTTGGTCCCGCACAGATACGCAGTATTTT. This sequence encodes CSASWSRTDTQYF.

This clonotype has a count of ten or more. This rearrangement joins TRBV27 to TRBJ2-1; TRBD1 aligns across 8 bases. This CDR3 contains 15 residues. Per the germline V gene, CDR1 is MNHEY and CDR2 is SMNVEV (reference sequence). Trimming at V came to 3 bases and at J to 4 bases, leaving 5 bases not matched to a gene. The CDR3 here is CASSLRGDRYNEQFF. The CDR3 region has the DNA TGTGCCAGCAGTTTGAGAGGGGACAGGTACAATGAGCAGTTCTTC.

The chain joins TRBV20-1 to TRBJ1-2; TRBD1 matches at 11 bases. CDR1 is DFQATT and CDR2 is SNEGSKA in the germline V gene (reference sequence). The CDR3 is 15 residues long. Unmatched junction bases numbered 11, after V lost 5 bases and J lost 6 bases. CDR3 sequence: CSARLWDRGVNGYTF. The CDR3 coding sequence is TGCAGTGCTCGTTTATGGGACAGGGGGGTGAATGGCTACACCTTC.